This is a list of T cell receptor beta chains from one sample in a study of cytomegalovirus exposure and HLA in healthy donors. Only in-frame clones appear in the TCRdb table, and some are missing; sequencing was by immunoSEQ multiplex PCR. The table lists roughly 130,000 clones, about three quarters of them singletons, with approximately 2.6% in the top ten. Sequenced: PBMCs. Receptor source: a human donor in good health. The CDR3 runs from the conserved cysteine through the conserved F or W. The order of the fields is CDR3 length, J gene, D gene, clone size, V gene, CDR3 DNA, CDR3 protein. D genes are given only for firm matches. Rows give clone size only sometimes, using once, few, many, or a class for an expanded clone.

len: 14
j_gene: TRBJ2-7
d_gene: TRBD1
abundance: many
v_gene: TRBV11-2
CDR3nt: TGTGCCAGCAGCAAGACAGGGGGCTCCAACGAGCAGTACTTC
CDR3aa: CASSKTGGSNEQYF

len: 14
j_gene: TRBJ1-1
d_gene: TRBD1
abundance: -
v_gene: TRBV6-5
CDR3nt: TGTGCCAGCAGTGATACCGGGACAGGGGGTGAAGCTTTCTTT
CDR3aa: CASSDTGTGGEAFF

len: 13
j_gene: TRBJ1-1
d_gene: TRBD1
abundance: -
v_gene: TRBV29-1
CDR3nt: TGCAGCGTTGCTCTTACAGGGGGAGGCGAAGCTTTCTTT
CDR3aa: CSVALTGGGEAFF

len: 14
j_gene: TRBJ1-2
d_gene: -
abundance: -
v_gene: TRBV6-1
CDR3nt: TGTGCCATCCGCGGAAGAGACTCTAACTATGGCTACACCTTC
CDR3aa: CAIRGRDSNYGYTF

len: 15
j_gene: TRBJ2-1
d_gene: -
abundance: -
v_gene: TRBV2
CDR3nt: TGTGCCAGCAGTCTTGACAGTTTAGCCTACAATGAGCAGTTCTTC
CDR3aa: CASSLDSLAYNEQFF

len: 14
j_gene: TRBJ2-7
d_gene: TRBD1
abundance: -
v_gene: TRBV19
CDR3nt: TGTGCCAGTAGTCTGACAGGGGGACCTCGGGAGCAGTACTTC
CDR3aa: CASSLTGGPREQYF

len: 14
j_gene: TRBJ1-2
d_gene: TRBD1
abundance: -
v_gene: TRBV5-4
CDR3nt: TGTGCCAGCAGCCCGGGACAGGGTTGGTATGGCTACACCTTC
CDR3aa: CASSPGQGWYGYTF

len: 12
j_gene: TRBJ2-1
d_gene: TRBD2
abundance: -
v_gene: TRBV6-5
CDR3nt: TGTGCCAGCAGTTATGGGGGGGATGAGCAGTTCTTC
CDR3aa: CASSYGGDEQFF

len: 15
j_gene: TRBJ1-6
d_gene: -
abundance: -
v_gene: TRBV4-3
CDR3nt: TGCGCCAGCAGCCAAGCGCAGGGTCATAATTCACCCCTCCACTTT
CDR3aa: CASSQAQGHNSPLHF

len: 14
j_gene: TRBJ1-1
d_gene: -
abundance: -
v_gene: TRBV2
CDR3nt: TGTGCCAGCACCCCTTGGACAGTGAACACTGAAGCTTTCTTT
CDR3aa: CASTPWTVNTEAFF

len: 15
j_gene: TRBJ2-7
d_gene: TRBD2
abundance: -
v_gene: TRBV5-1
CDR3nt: TGCGCCAGCAGCCCAGCGGGGGGGATAGCGGGATTACAGTACTTC
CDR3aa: CASSPAGGIAGLQYF

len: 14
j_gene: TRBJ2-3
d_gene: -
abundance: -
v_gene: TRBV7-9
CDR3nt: TGTGCCAGCAGTACAGGCTTTAGCACAGATACGCAGTATTTT
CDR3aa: CASSTGFSTDTQYF

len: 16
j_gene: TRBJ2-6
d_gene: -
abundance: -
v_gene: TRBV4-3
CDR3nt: TGCGCCAGCAGCCAAGATCCACAGGGTGGGGCCAACGTCCTGACTTTC
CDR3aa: CASSQDPQGGANVLTF

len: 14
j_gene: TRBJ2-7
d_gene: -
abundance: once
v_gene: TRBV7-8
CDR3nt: TGTGCCAGCAGGGAAAGGTACGGAGGGTACGAGCAGTACTTC
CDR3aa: CASRERYGGYEQYF

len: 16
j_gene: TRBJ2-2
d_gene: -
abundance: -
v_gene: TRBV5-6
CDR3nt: TGTGCCAGCAGCTTACGGGCGGGTGTCGGCACCGGGGAGCTGTTTTTT
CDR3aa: CASSLRAGVGTGELFF

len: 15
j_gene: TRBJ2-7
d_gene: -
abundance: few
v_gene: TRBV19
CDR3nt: TGTGCCAGTAGTATTTCTCCAGGGAACCTCTACGAGCAGTACTTC
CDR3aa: CASSISPGNLYEQYF

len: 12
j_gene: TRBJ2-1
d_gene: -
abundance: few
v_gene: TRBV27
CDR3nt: TGTGCCAGCAGCACTAGCTTCCATGAGCAGTTCTTC
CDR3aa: CASSTSFHEQFF

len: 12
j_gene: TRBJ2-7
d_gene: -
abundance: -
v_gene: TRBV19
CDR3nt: TGTGCCACCAGTAGCAGCCTCTACGAGCAGTACTTC
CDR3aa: CATSSSLYEQYF

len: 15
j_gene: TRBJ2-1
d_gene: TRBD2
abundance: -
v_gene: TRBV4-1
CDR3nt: TGCGCCAGCAGCCAAGAGACTAGCGGGAGTCCCCAGCAGTTCTTC
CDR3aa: CASSQETSGSPQQFF

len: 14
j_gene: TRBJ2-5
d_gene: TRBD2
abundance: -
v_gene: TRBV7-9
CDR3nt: TGTGCCAGCAGCTTGGGGACTAGCGTCGAGACCCAGTACTTC
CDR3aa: CASSLGTSVETQYF

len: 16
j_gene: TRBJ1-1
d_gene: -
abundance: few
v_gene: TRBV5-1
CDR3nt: -
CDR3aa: CASSLDGQGFGDGSFF

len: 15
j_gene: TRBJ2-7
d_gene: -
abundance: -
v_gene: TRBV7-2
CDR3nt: TGTGCCAGCAGCTTAGCTTCAGGGGAGCCCTACGAGCAGTACTTC
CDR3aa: CASSLASGEPYEQYF

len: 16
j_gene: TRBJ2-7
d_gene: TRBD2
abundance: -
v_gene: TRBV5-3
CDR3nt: TGTGCCAGAAGGACTAACCCCCTAGCGGGAGCTGGTGAGCAGTACTTC
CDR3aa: CARRTNPLAGAGEQYF

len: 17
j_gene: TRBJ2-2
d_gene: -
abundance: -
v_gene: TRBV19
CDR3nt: TGTGCCAGTAGTACCAGGGAGGTCCCCACGAACACCGGGGAGCTGTTTTTT
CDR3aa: CASSTREVPTNTGELFF

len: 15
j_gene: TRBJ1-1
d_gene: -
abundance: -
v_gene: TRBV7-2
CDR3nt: TGTGCCAGCAGTTATATTCCAATCGGGGGCACTGAAGCTTTCTTT
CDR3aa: CASSYIPIGGTEAFF

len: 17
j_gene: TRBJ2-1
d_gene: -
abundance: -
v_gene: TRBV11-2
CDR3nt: TGTGCCAGCAGCTTAGGTGCAGGCCTTAGCTCCTACAATGAGCAGTTCTTC
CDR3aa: CASSLGAGLSSYNEQFF

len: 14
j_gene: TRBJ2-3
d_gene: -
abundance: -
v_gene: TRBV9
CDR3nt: TGTGCCAGCAGCGGGGGGCTCCCCACAGATACGCAGTATTTT
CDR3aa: CASSGGLPTDTQYF

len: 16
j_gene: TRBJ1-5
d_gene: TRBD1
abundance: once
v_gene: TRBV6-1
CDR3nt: TGTGCCAGCAGTGCCCCGGACAGGGGATACAATCAGCCCCAGCATTTT
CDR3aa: CASSAPDRGYNQPQHF

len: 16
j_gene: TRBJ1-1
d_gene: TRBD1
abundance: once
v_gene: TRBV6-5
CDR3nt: TGTGCCAGCAGTTACGCCCACCCGGGACAGGGAACTGAAGCTTTCTTT
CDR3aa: CASSYAHPGQGTEAFF

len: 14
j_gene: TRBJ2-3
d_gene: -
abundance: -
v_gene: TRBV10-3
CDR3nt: TGTGCCATCAGTGTTCAGGGGTACACAGATACGCAGTATTTT
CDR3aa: CAISVQGYTDTQYF

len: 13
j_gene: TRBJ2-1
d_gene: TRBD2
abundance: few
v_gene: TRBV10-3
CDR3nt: TGTGCCATCGGGAGCGGGAGGGACAATGAGCAGTTCTTC
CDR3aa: CAIGSGRDNEQFF

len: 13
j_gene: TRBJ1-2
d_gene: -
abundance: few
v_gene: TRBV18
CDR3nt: TGTGCCAGCTCACTGACAGGATATGGTGGCTACACCTTC
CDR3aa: CASSLTGYGGYTF

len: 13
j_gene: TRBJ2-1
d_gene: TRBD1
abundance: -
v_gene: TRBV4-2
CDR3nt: TGTGTCAGCAGCCAACCACAGGGGAATGAGCAGTTCTTC
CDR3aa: CVSSQPQGNEQFF

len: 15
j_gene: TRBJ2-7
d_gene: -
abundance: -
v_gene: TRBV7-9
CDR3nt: TGTGCCAGCAGCTCCCCCTCCGGGGGTCCCTACGAGCAGTACTTC
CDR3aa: CASSSPSGGPYEQYF

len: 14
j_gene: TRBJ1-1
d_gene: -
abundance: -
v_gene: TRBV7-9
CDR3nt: TGTGCCAGCAGCTTTAAACAACAGAACACTGAAGCTTTCTTT
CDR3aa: CASSFKQQNTEAFF

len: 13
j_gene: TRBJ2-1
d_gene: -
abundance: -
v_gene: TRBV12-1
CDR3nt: TGTGCCAGCAGCCCTCAGGGGGCCAATGAGCAGTTCTTC
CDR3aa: CASSPQGANEQFF

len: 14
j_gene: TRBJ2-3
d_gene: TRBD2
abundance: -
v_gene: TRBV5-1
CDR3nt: TGCGCCAGCACCAAACTAGCGAGCACAGATACGCAGTATTTT
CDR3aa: CASTKLASTDTQYF

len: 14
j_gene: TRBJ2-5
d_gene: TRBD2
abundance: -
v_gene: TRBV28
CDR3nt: TGTGCCAGCAGTTTTCCAGCGGGAGGAGAGACCCAGTACTTC
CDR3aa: CASSFPAGGETQYF

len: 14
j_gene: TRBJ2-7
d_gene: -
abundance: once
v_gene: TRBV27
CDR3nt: TGTGCCAGCAGGGGGGCTGCCTTGTCCTACGAGCAGTACTTC
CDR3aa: CASRGAALSYEQYF

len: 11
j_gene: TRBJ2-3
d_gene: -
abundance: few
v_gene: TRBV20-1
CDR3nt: TGCAGTGCGGGCCGCACAGATACGCAGTATTTT
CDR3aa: CSAGRTDTQYF

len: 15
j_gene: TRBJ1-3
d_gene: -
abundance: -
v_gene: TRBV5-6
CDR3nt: TGTGCCAGCAGCTTGTTCGGTTTCTCTGGAAACACCATATATTTT
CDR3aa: CASSLFGFSGNTIYF

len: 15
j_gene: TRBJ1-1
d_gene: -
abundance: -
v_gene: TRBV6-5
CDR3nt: TGTGCCAGCAGTTACACCTGGGGGGGGACGGGTGAAGCTTTCTTT
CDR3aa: CASSYTWGGTGEAFF

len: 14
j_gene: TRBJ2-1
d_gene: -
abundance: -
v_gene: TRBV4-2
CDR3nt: TGTGCCAGTTCCCCAGGGGCCTCCTACAATGAGCAGTTCTTC
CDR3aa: CASSPGASYNEQFF

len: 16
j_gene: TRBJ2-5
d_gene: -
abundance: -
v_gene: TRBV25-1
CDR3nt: TGTGCCAGCAGTGAATACGGGACACTCTTCGGAGAGACCCAGTACTTC
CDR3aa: CASSEYGTLFGETQYF

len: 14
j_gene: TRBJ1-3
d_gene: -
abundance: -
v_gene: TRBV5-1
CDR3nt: TGCGCCAGCAGCTTGAAGGGGCCTGGAAACACCATATATTTT
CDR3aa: CASSLKGPGNTIYF

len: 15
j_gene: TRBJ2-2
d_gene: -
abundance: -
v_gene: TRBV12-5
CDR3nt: TGTGCTAGTGGTAGATTAACGGCGAACACCGGGGAGCTGTTTTTT
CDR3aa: CASGRLTANTGELFF

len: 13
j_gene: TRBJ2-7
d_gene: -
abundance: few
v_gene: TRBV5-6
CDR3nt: TGTGCCAGCAGCTTGTGGGCCGCCTACGAGCAGTACTTC
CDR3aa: CASSLWAAYEQYF

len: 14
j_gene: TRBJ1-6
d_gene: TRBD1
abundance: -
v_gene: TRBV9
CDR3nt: TGTGCCAGCAGCGTCACAGGGGGCGGTTCACCCCTCCACTTT
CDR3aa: CASSVTGGGSPLHF

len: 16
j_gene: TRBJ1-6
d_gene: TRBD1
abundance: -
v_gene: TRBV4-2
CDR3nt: TGTGCCAGCAGCCAGGGACAGGGTTCGAATAATTCACCCCTCCACTTT
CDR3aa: CASSQGQGSNNSPLHF

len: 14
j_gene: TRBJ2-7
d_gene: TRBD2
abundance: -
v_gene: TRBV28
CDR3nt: TGTGCCAGCTATAGCGGGGGCAGCTCCTACGAGCAGTACTTC
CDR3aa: CASYSGGSSYEQYF